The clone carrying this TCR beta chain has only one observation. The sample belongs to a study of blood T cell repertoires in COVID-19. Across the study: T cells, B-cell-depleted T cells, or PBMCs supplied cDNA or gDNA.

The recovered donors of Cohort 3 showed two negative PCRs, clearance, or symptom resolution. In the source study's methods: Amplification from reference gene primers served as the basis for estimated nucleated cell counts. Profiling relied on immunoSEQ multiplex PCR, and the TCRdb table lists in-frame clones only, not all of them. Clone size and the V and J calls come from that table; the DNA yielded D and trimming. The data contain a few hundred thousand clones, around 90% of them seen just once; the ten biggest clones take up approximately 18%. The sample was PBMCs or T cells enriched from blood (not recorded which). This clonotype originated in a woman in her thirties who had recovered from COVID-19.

The CDR3 DNA reads as TGTGCCAGCAGTTACGGTCCAGATTTTAACTATGGCTACACCTTC. Amino acid sequence: CASSYGPDFNYGYTF. The chain has TRBV6-5 and TRBJ1-2, with unresolved D. V lost 2 bases and J lost 1, with 11 bases in between. From germline, CDR1 is MNHEY and CDR2 SVGAGI. The CDR3 has 15 residues.